This T cell receptor beta chain was sequenced during a study of blood T cell repertoires in COVID-19. Background on the study: Nucleic acid was either cDNA or gDNA, and it came from T cells, B-cell-depleted T cells, or PBMCs.

V lost 4 bases to trimming and J lost 5 bases; unmatched junction nucleotides: 6. The CDR3 covers 15 residues. Germline CDR1 is SGHNT and CDR2 is YYREEE (reference sequence). As processed by the authors: Reference gene primer amplification gave estimated nucleated cell counts. The table came from immunoSEQ multiplex PCR; TCRdb's copy has only in-frame clones and leaves some out. The V and J calls and clone size are taken from that table; D and trimming were inferred from the DNA. The top ten hold approximately 2.9% of the sample, which has about 400,000 clones, approximately 86% seen once. V gene TRBV5-4 combines with J gene TRBJ2-5; 12 bases fit TRBD2. This clonotype originated in a human donor in a cohort sampled during active COVID-19. Input material: peripheral blood. CDR3 nucleotides: TGTGCCAGCAGCCTACTAGCGGGAGGATCGGAGACCCAGTACTTC. Protein: CASSLLAGGSETQYF. The complete variable domain, with remaining parts taken from reference TRBV5-4 and TRBJ2-5, reads ETGVTQSPTHLIKTRGQQVTLRCSSQSGHNTVSWYQQALGQGPQFIFQYYREEENGRGNFPPRFSGLQFPNYSSELNVNALELDDSALYLCASSLLAGGSETQYFGPGTRLLVL.